The 22 T cell receptor beta chains in this list originate from one sample, sequenced in a study of OX40 agonist ivuxolimab in advanced cancers. Libraries were prepared through the immunoSEQ multiplex PCR assay. TCRdb carries this immuneACCESS record with in-frame sequences only. Its versions omit some clonotypes, under half of them owing to an unresolved V gene in the studies checked, with the rest unexplained. In this sample the table shows fewer than 70,000 clones, 65% to 90% of which occur a single time. The ten largest clones capture about 1.7% of the sample. The sample was CD4+ or CD8+ T cells sorted from blood, taken in a trial of the OX40 agonist ivuxolimab. Every receptor here comes from an adult with an advanced solid tumor such as melanoma, head and neck, liver or kidney cancer.

This chain connects TRBV9 to TRBJ2-4; 7 nucleotides agree with TRBD1. The J segment lost 5 bases and the V segment lost 2 bases, leaving 4 bases of the junction unmatched. The length of the CDR3 is 14 residues. Germline-derived CDR1 and CDR2 are SGDLS and YYNGEE. CDR3 residues: CASSVRDRQNIQYF. The CDR3 DNA reads TGTGCCAGCAGCGTCCGGGACAGACAAAACATTCAGTACTTC.

CDR3 bases: TGTGCCACCGGGGTGAGAGCTAACTATGGCTACACCTTC. Its protein is CATGVRANYGYTF. V gene TRBV27 combines with J gene TRBJ1-2; unclear D gene. The germline gives CDR1 MNHEY, CDR2 SMNVEV (reference sequence). Trimming left V 10 bases short and J 0 bases short, with 12 bases between. The CDR3 has 13 amino acids.

The chain links TRBV28 to TRBJ1-1; a weak D match, TRBD1 (6 bases). Germline CDR1 and CDR2: MDHEN and SYDVKM. V was pared by 6 bases and J by 1 base, with 15 bases between. The length of the CDR3 is 15 residues. The CDR3 nucleotides are TGTGCCAGCAGGGATAGGGGGGGGTGGAACACTGAAGCTTTCTTT. Amino acid sequence: CASRDRGGWNTEAFF.

The table lists this clone with a count of one. This sequence joins TRBV9 and TRBJ1-1, with D possibly being TRBD1 (5 bases). The CDR3 loop spans 14 amino acids. Germline V CDR1 and CDR2: SGDLS, YYNGEE. V lost 0 bases and J lost 1, with 7 bases in between. The CDR3 here is CASSVGRANTEAFF. The DNA for the CDR3 is TGTGCCAGCAGCGTAGGCAGGGCGAACACTGAAGCTTTCTTT.

The V gene is TRBV11-2, the J gene TRBJ2-7; 8 nucleotides agree with TRBD2. Germline CDR1 SGHAT, CDR2 FQNNGV. V lost 1 base and J lost 3; bases outside the gene matches: 8. This CDR3 spans 16 amino acids. CDR3 in DNA: TGTGCCAGCAGCTTAGGAGGTACGGGAGGGGGCTACGAGCAGTACTTC. It encodes CASSLGGTGGGYEQYF. The entire variable domain, with the rest obtained from reference TRBV11-2 and TRBJ2-7, is as follows: EAGVAQSPRYKIIEKRQSVAFWCNPISGHATLYWYQQILGQGPKLLIQFQNNGVVDDSQLPKDRFSAERLKGVDSTLKIQPAKLEDSAVYLCASSLGGTGGGYEQYFGPGTRLTVT.

The chain recombines TRBV7-9 with TRBJ1-5; TRBD1 is a possible D gene (5 bases). The CDR3 spans 16 residues. Germline V gene data show CDR1 as SEHNR and CDR2 as FQNEAQ (reference sequence). Trimming left V 4 bases short and J 2 bases short, with 15 bases between. CDR3 sequence: CASSWASGIGNQPQHF. The CDR3 coding sequence is TGTGCCAGCAGCTGGGCTTCAGGGATCGGCAATCAGCCCCAGCATTTT.

The J gene is TRBJ1-2, the V gene TRBV28; tentatively, D is TRBD1 (5 bases). The CDR3 has 14 amino acids. V lost 6 bases and J lost 7, with 18 bases in between. Per the germline V gene, CDR1 is MDHEN and CDR2 is SYDVKM. The CDR3 loop is CASRTHAGLSGYTF. CDR3 DNA sequence: TGTGCCAGCAGGACACATGCAGGGTTGTCTGGCTACACCTTC.

The chain is built from TRBV7-2 and TRBJ2-2; D unclear. The V end was cut by 5 bases, the J end by 6 bases, with 10 bases between. This CDR3 is built from 13 residues. The germline CDR1 and CDR2 sequences are SGHTA and FQGNSA. CDR3 coding DNA: TGTGCCAGCAGCCTTCCCAGTTCCGGGGAGCTGTTTTTT. Translated: CASSLPSSGELFF.

This sequence joins TRBV5-1 and TRBJ2-7; the match to TRBD2 covers 7 bases. Per the germline V gene, CDR1 is SGHRS and CDR2 is YFSETQ. CDR3 size: 15 residues. Germline trimming cut 2 bases from V and 6 bases from J; bases unmatched to any gene: 11. This CDR3 reads CASSFDAGEGSEQYF. Written as DNA, the CDR3 is TGCGCCAGCAGCTTCGATGCGGGAGAGGGTAGCGAGCAGTACTTC.

V gene TRBV11-2 combines with J gene TRBJ2-5; possibly TRBD2 for D (6 bases). Looked up from germline, CDR1 is SGHAT and CDR2 is FQNNGV. The CDR3 sequence is 16 residues long. Trimming took 2 bases from V and 2 from J, leaving 15 bases between them. The CDR3 here is CASSLRSGRHQETQYF. The DNA of the CDR3 is TGTGCCAGCAGCTTACGTAGCGGACGACATCAAGAGACCCAGTACTTC.

The CDR3 loop reads CASTSWTEAFF. CDR3 in DNA: TGTGCCAGTACGTCGTGGACTGAAGCTTTCTTT. V and J are TRBV27 and TRBJ1-1; D is unresolved. There are 11 residues in the CDR3. V lost 9 bases, J lost 5 bases, and 10 bases lay in between. CDR1 MNHEY and CDR2 SMNVEV come from the germline V gene (reference sequence).

By share, this clone counts as medium-sized (0.01 to 0.1%). Within the sample, other DNA sequences also encode this same CDR3. This chain joins TRBV6-5 and TRBJ1-1; D not resolved. The length of the CDR3 is 11 residues. Germline V gives CDR1 MNHEY, CDR2 SVGAGI. V was pared by 6 bases and J by 0 bases, with 2 bases between. The CDR3 nucleotides read TGTGCCAGCAGGGTGAACACTGAAGCTTTCTTT. It is translated as CASRVNTEAFF.

The chain couples TRBV19 to TRBJ1-5; D uncertain. The germline V gene has CDR1 LNHDA and CDR2 SQIVND (reference sequence). Between the trimmed V and J ends, which lost 5 bases and 0 bases, there was a span of 11 bases. The CDR3 is made up of 15 amino acids. CDR3 nucleotides: TGTGCCAGTAGTTGGTGGCAGGCTAGCAATCAGCCCCAGCATTTT. It translates to CASSWWQASNQPQHF. Drawing the rest from reference TRBV19 and TRBJ1-5, the complete variable domain is DGGITQSPKYLFRKEGQNVTLSCEQNLNHDAMYWYRQDPGQGLRLIYYSQIVNDFQKGDIAEGYSVSREKKESFPLTVTSAQKNPTAFYLCASSWWQASNQPQHFGDGTRLSIL.

The chain couples TRBV7-2 to TRBJ1-4, with D possibly being TRBD1 (5 bases). The CDR3 has 14 amino acids. The V end lost 5 bases, the J end lost 0 bases, and 7 bases lay between the germline ends. CDR1 is SGHTA and CDR2 is FQGNSA in the germline V gene. The CDR3, as DNA: TGTGCCAGCAGCCCGGGGGCAACTAATGAAAAACTGTTTTTT. This gives the protein CASSPGATNEKLFF.

The chain links TRBV19 to TRBJ1-4; the D is unclear. CDR3 length: 13 residues. V was trimmed by 2 bases and J by 8 bases, leaving 9 bases between them. Germline CDR1 reads LNHDA; CDR2 reads SQIVND (reference sequence). CDR3 DNA sequence: TGTGCCAGTAGTATACCAGGTGGCGAAAAACTGTTTTTT. Its protein is CASSIPGGEKLFF.

The chain recombines TRBV2 with TRBJ2-1; perhaps TRBD2 as D (6 bases). Looked up from germline, CDR1 is SNHLY and CDR2 is FYNNEI. V was cut by 6 bases and J by 0 bases, with 12 bases left in between. The CDR3 totals 15 residues. The CDR3 coding sequence is TGTGCCAGCAGCCCCCAGACTAGCTCCTACAATGAGCAGTTCTTC. Protein: CASSPQTSSYNEQFF.

The CDR3 loop reads CASSSNPQGFSNQPQHF. The CDR3 DNA is TGTGCCAGCAGCTCCAACCCGCAGGGATTTAGCAATCAGCCCCAGCATTTT. The V call is TRBV7-2, the J call TRBJ1-5; perhaps TRBD1 as D (5 bases). V was pared by 4 bases and J by 0 bases, with 16 bases between. Germline lookup yields CDR1 SGHTA and CDR2 FQGNSA. The CDR3 is 17 amino acids.

This chain joins TRBV27 and TRBJ1-2; D might be TRBD1 (5 bases). CDR3 length: 13 amino acids. Trimming took off 3 bases at V and 9 bases at J, with 14 bases between the two ends. The germline CDR1 and CDR2 sequences are MNHEY and SMNVEV (reference sequence). CDR3 protein: CASSFQGLGSYTF. In nucleotides, the CDR3 is TGTGCCAGCAGTTTCCAGGGACTCGGGAGCTACACCTTC.

The genes are TRBV14 and TRBJ2-7; D is uncertain. V lost 4 bases and J 3 bases, leaving 13 bases between the germline ends. Germline V gene lookup returns CDR1 SGHDN and CDR2 FVKESK. CDR3 length: 14 amino acids. The CDR3 coding sequence is TGTGCCAGCAGCCCGATTCCCACAGTCTACGAGCAGTACTTC. This codes for CASSPIPTVYEQYF.

The chain uses TRBV27 and TRBJ2-3; the D gene is possibly TRBD2 (6 bases). Germline V CDR1 and CDR2: MNHEY, SMNVEV (reference sequence). The CDR3 consists of 14 residues. Between the trimmed V and J ends, which lost 6 bases and 4 bases, there was a span of 14 bases. CDR3 protein: CASSQNGGADTQYF. CDR3 nucleotide sequence: TGTGCCAGCAGCCAGAACGGAGGGGCAGATACGCAGTATTTT.

This sequence joins TRBV4-2 and TRBJ2-1; 10 positions match TRBD2. The CDR3 is 15 amino acids. The ends lost 1 base at V and 5 bases at J; junction bases unmatched: 2. Germline V CDR1 and CDR2: LGHNA, YNFKEQ. The CDR3 reads CASSQVAGGDNEQFF. The DNA of the CDR3 is TGTGCCAGCAGCCAAGTAGCGGGAGGAGACAATGAGCAGTTCTTC.

The V call is TRBV7-2, the J call TRBJ2-2; 10 bases line up with TRBD2. Germline assignment: CDR1 SGHTA and CDR2 FQGNSA. Unmatched junction bases numbered 3, after V lost 2 bases and J lost 6 bases. The length of the CDR3 is 15 residues. DNA for the CDR3: TGTGCCAGCAGCTTACCAGCGGGAGGGCCCGGGGAGCTGTTTTTT. Translation gives CASSLPAGGPGELFF.